A selection of T cell receptor beta chains follows, all from one sample in a study of metastatic and nonmetastatic thyroid tumors. MiXCR reprocessed the PCR reads for TCRdb. The table shows roughly 13,000 clones, with about 26% occurring only once. The material sequenced was tumor tissue. Every receptor here comes from a female donor with papillary thyroid cancer or a benign thyroid nodule (not recorded which). Some clones in this sample may be carry-over from other donors' samples. Both conserved end residues are part of each CDR3. D genes are given only for firm matches. Size values are once, few and many counts, or a class for expanded clones, and some rows have none.

length,D,J,V,size,CDR3,DNA
16,TRBD1,TRBJ1-5,TRBV6-1,medium-sized,CASGTGSPLFNQPQHF,TGTGCCAGCGGGACAGGGTCCCCTCTTTTCAATCAGCCCCAGCATTTT
19,.,TRBJ2-7,TRBV2,many,CASSAPAGVFPQKIFEQYF,TGTGCCAGCAGCGCCCCCGCAGGGGTCTTTCCCCAGAAGATTTTCGAGCAGTACTTC
15,.,TRBJ2-4,TRBV7-8,.,CASRSTQGKGSIQYF,TGTGCCAGCAGATCCACACAGGGAAAGGGGTCCATTCAGTACTTC
18,.,TRBJ2-5,TRBV11-1,many,CASSPPWVGYTIQETQYF,TGTGCCAGCAGCCCCCCTTGGGTAGGCTACACGATCCAAGAGACCCAGTACTTC
15,.,TRBJ2-2,TRBV7-8,many,CASSSAIRNTGELFF,TGTGCCAGCAGCTCCGCTATACGGAACACCGGGGAGCTGTTTTTT
11,.,TRBJ1-6,TRBV28,few,CASSSNSPLHF,TGTGCCAGCAGCAGTAATTCACCCCTCCACTTT
15,TRBD2,TRBJ2-1,TRBV5-1,medium-sized,CASSLELAGGNEQFF,TGCGCCAGCAGCTTGGAACTAGCGGGAGGGAATGAGCAGTTCTTC
14,.,TRBJ2-3,TRBV7-3,.,CTSSLMGSGDTQYF,TGTACCAGCAGCTTGATGGGGAGTGGTGATACGCAGTATTTT
16,.,TRBJ2-7,TRBV12-3/TRBV12-4,few,CASIRDRYGSSYERYF,TGTGCCAGCATACGCGACAGGTACGGGAGTTCCTACGAGCGGTACTTC
14,.,TRBJ2-7,TRBV6-5,few,CASSYNRNFYEQYF,TGTGCCAGCAGTTATAACAGGAATTTCTACGAGCAGTACTTC
18,TRBD1,TRBJ2-2,TRBV3-1,many,CASSQLRDRGPPTGELFF,TGTGCCAGCAGCCAACTCCGGGACAGGGGGCCACCGACCGGGGAGCTGTTTTTT
14,.,TRBJ2-7,TRBV7-2,medium-sized,CASSSRLGPYEQYF,TGTGCCAGCAGCTCTCGACTAGGTCCCTACGAGCAGTACTTC
16,.,TRBJ2-2,TRBV20-1,medium-sized,CSAKNPSAQNTGELFF,TGCAGTGCTAAGAACCCTAGCGCACAAAACACCGGGGAGCTGTTTTTT
15,.,TRBJ1-1,TRBV9,many,CASPPPRRGNTEAFF,TGTGCCAGCCCCCCCCCCCGGAGGGGGAACACTGAAGCTTTCTTT
15,.,TRBJ2-7,TRBV20-1,.,CGAGGGCGGFYEQYF,TGCGGTGCCGGAGGGGGGTGCGGAGGGTTCTACGAGCAGTACTTC
16,TRBD2,TRBJ2-3,TRBV4-1,many,CASSLRWGGGSDTQYF,TGCGCCAGCAGCCTACGTTGGGGGGGAGGATCGGATACGCAGTATTTT
20,.,TRBJ2-1,TRBV28,many,CASSSLATGKGAKTYNEQFF,TGTGCCAGCAGTTCTCTCGCCACCGGGAAGGGAGCCAAGACCTACAATGAGCAGTTCTTC
13,.,TRBJ2-7,TRBV18,.,CASSPKENYEQYF,TGTGCCAGCTCACCCAAGGAGAACTACGAGCAGTACTTC
15,TRBD1,TRBJ1-1,TRBV29-1,medium-sized,CSVEDGGQEGAEAFF,TGCAGCGTTGAAGATGGAGGACAGGAGGGGGCTGAAGCTTTCTTT
14,.,TRBJ1-1,TRBV12-3/TRBV12-4,medium-sized,CASSPFLGNTEAFF,TGTGCCAGCAGTCCCTTTTTAGGAAACACTGAAGCTTTCTTT
13,.,TRBJ2-7,TRBV5-1,.,CASSISLVGEQYF,TGCGCCAGCAGCATAAGTTTGGTTGGCGAGCAGTACTTC
14,.,TRBJ2-7,TRBV20-1,medium-sized,CSAPPRTANYEQYF,TGCAGTGCCCCACCCAGGACGGCTAACTACGAGCAGTACTTC
14,.,TRBJ2-3,TRBV11-2,many,CASRGQRSTDTQYF,TGTGCCAGCAGGGGGCAAAGGAGCACAGATACGCAGTATTTT
15,.,TRBJ1-3,TRBV7-9,many,CASSLGREFGNTIYF,TGTGCCAGCAGCTTAGGGCGGGAGTTCGGAAACACCATATATTTT
15,TRBD1,TRBJ2-1,TRBV2,few,CASSEGQGGNVEQFF,TGTGCCAGCAGTGAAGGACAGGGGGGAAACGTTGAGCAGTTCTTC
11,.,TRBJ1-2,TRBV28,few,CASSSIYGYTF,TGTGCCAGCAGTAGTATATACGGCTACACCTTC
13,.,TRBJ2-5,TRBV12-3/TRBV12-4,.,CARSPNLTLPQYF,TGTGCCAGAAGTCCCAACCTAACTCTTCCTCAGTACTTC
17,TRBD2,TRBJ2-1,TRBV4-1,many,CASSQDRTSGILNEQFF,TGCGCCAGCAGCCAAGATCGGACTAGCGGGATTCTCAATGAGCAGTTCTTC
13,.,TRBJ2-1,TRBV12-3/TRBV12-4,many,CASSLADFNEQFF,TGTGCCAGCAGTTTAGCAGATTTCAATGAGCAGTTCTTC
14,TRBD2,TRBJ2-1,TRBV19,medium-sized,CASSIGGSFYEQFF,TGTGCCAGTAGTATAGGCGGGAGTTTCTATGAGCAGTTCTTC
14,.,TRBJ2-1,TRBV6-1,.,CASSGGRDGSEQFF,TGTGCCAGCAGTGGAGGACGGGACGGGAGTGAGCAGTTCTTC
10,.,TRBJ1-2,TRBV19,few,CASRDRSYTF,TGTGCCAGTAGGGACAGAAGCTACACCTTC
13,.,TRBJ1-1,TRBV7-8,many,CASSLEGKTEAFF,TGTGCCAGCAGCTTAGAAGGGAAAACTGAAGCTTTCTTT
14,.,TRBJ2-5,TRBV6-1,medium-sized,CASTPGRNQETQYF,TGTGCCAGCACCCCAGGAAGGAACCAAGAGACCCAGTACTTC
16,.,TRBJ2-7,TRBV20-1,.,CGAMGFSGRDAYEQYF,TGCGGTGCTATGGGTTTTAGCGGCAGGGACGCCTACGAGCAGTACTTC
18,TRBD2,TRBJ2-1,TRBV7-6,many,CASSLVGLAGREWGEQFF,TGTGCCAGCAGCTTAGTTGGGCTAGCGGGAAGGGAATGGGGTGAGCAGTTCTTC
16,TRBD2,TRBJ2-1,TRBV7-3,many,CASSSSTSGRSNEQFF,TGTGCCAGCAGCTCCTCGACTAGCGGGAGGTCAAATGAGCAGTTCTTC
16,.,TRBJ2-3,TRBV28,few,CASREPRTYSTDTQYF,TGTGCCAGCAGGGAGCCTCGAACCTATAGCACAGATACGCAGTATTTT
16,TRBD2,TRBJ2-1,TRBV6-6,medium-sized,CASSSPDSGRKSEQFF,TGTGCCAGCAGTTCTCCGGATAGCGGGAGAAAGAGTGAGCAGTTCTTC
14,.,TRBJ2-7,TRBV4-1,many,CASSLGPRYYEQYF,TGCGCCAGCAGCCTCGGGCCTCGATACTACGAGCAGTACTTC
14,TRBD1,TRBJ2-5,TRBV5-4,.,CASSLIGGLETQYF,TGTGCCAGCAGCTTGATAGGGGGCTTGGAGACCCAGTACTTC
14,.,TRBJ2-3,TRBV28,medium-sized,CASKGTRYTDTQYF,TGTGCCAGCAAAGGAACTAGATACACAGATACGCAGTATTTT
13,.,TRBJ2-3,TRBV19,many,CASSTGLADTQYF,TGTGCCAGTAGTACTGGACTTGCTGATACGCAGTATTTT